This T cell receptor beta chain derives from a study of a mutant IDH1 vaccine in newly diagnosed glioma. About the research overall: Treated patients had a mean age of 40.4 years and a sex split that was roughly 62% male and approximately 40% female. Visit timing is recorded as week 35 for V12 and week 47 for V13.

Sequencing was performed with immunoSEQ multiplex PCR; in TCRdb, only in-frame clones are kept and a portion is missing. The repertoire holds tens of thousands of clones, with roughly 92% as singletons. Regarding this clone: Its specificity is not known.

The sample's time point: week 35, safety follow-up. Each vaccine dose was 300 ug of mutant IDH1 20-mer peptide, with topical imiquimod. The patients received vaccinations eight times, in weeks 1, 3, 5, 7, 11, 15, 19 and 23. The CDR3 loop spans 14 amino acids. Germline V gene sequence: CDR1 LNHDA, CDR2 SQIVND (reference sequence). V dropped 6 bases and J dropped 4; count of bases not matched to a gene: 7. The origin of this receptor is a man in his forties or fifties with glioma. Sample: PBMCs, taken from a glioma patient whose treatment included an IDH1 peptide vaccine. The gene calls are TRBV19 and TRBJ2-7, with TRBD2 matching over 9 bases. This CDR3 reads CASSLAGEVYEQYF. Written as DNA, the CDR3 is TGTGCCAGTAGCTTAGCGGGAGAAGTATACGAGCAGTACTTC.